The 20 T cell receptor beta chains in this list originate from one sample, sequenced in a study of human thymus T cells (dated by TCRdb to between 2020 and 2021). Preparation of the library involved the immunoSEQ multiplex PCR assay. TCRdb took over this immuneACCESS table, retaining in-frame rearrangements with V and J assigned. Such tables are incomplete; in checked studies, under half of the missing clones stem from an unresolved V gene, and the remainder is unexplained. The sample table holds roughly 60,000 clones, of which 90% to 95% were seen once. The top ten clonotypes cover 5.5% to 7% of the sample. Source material: blood. The source is a boy in the first two years of life with a congenital heart defect but otherwise immunologically healthy.

The chain has TRBV2 and TRBJ2-7; TRBD1 aligns across 7 bases. Germline trimming cut 10 bases from V and 2 bases from J; bases unmatched to any gene: 14. The CDR3 covers 15 residues. Germline loops: CDR1 SNHLY, CDR2 FYNNEI. CDR3 bases: TGTGCCACCCGGGGCTTGGGGACAGCGACCTACGAGCAGTACTTC. Its translation is CATRGLGTATYEQYF.

This chain connects TRBV6-5 to TRBJ2-5; TRBD2 matches at 7 bases. Trimming cost V 0 bases and J 1 base; bases outside gene matches: 2. The V gene's germline CDR1 is MNHEY and CDR2 SVGAGI. The CDR3 covers 15 residues. CDR3 sequence (DNA): TGTGCCAGCAGTTACTCGACTAGCCGCCAAGAGACCCAGTACTTC. Translation: CASSYSTSRQETQYF.

This chain connects TRBV2 to TRBJ2-1; 10 bases are a match to TRBD2. Trimming at V came to 6 bases and at J to 3 bases, leaving 5 bases not matched to a gene. CDR1 is SNHLY and CDR2 is FYNNEI in the germline V gene. This CDR3 contains 15 residues. The CDR3 reads CASRGTSGNYNEQFF. Here the CDR3 DNA reads TGTGCCAGCAGGGGTACTAGCGGGAACTACAATGAGCAGTTCTTC.

The chain recombines TRBV5-1 with TRBJ1-1; possibly TRBD1 for D (6 bases). Deletions cut 3 bases from V and 1 base from J, with 16 bases between. The germline V gene has CDR1 SGHRS and CDR2 YFSETQ. CDR3 length equals 16 residues. The CDR3 spells CASSSLSQGKNTEAFF. The DNA for the CDR3 is TGCGCCAGCAGCTCACTATCACAGGGAAAGAACACTGAAGCTTTCTTT. The full variable domain, in which reference TRBV5-1 and TRBJ1-1 provide the parts outside the CDR3, is KAGVTQTPRYLIKTRGQQVTLSCSPISGHRSVSWYQQTPGQGLQFLFEYFSETQRNKGNFPGRFSGRQFSNSRSEMNVSTLELGDSALYLCASSSLSQGKNTEAFFGQGTRLTVV.

In the case of this clone: The sample holds other DNA sequences that translate to the same CDR3. V and J are TRBV27 and TRBJ2-1; the D is unclear. Trimming took off 3 bases at V and 4 bases at J, with 7 bases between the two ends. Germline values: CDR1 MNHEY, CDR2 SMNVEV (reference sequence). This CDR3 is 13 amino acids long. The CDR3 bases are TGTGCCAGCAGTTTTTCACTATACAATGAGCAGTTCTTC. This codes for CASSFSLYNEQFF.

This chain connects TRBV9 to TRBJ1-3; the match to TRBD1 covers 7 bases. CDR1 and CDR2 (germline): SGDLS, YYNGEE. Germline trimming cut 3 bases from V and 0 bases from J; bases unmatched to any gene: 6. CDR3 size: 16 residues. The CDR3 reads CASSAQTGNSGNTIYF. For the CDR3, the DNA is TGTGCCAGCAGCGCCCAGACAGGGAACTCTGGAAACACCATATATTTT.

This clone was counted once. V usage is TRBV5-1 and J usage is TRBJ2-7; D perhaps matches TRBD2 (5 bases). This CDR3 is 13 amino acids long. CDR1 is SGHRS and CDR2 is YFSETQ in the germline V gene. V lost 0 bases and J 3 bases, leaving 7 bases between the germline ends. The CDR3, as DNA: TGCGCCAGCAGCTTGGCGGGATTCTACGAGCAGTACTTC. Translated, it gives CASSLAGFYEQYF. The full variable domain, its missing parts supplied by reference TRBV5-1 and TRBJ2-7, is KAGVTQTPRYLIKTRGQQVTLSCSPISGHRSVSWYQQTPGQGLQFLFEYFSETQRNKGNFPGRFSGRQFSNSRSEMNVSTLELGDSALYLCASSLAGFYEQYFGPGTRLTVT.

This rearrangement joins TRBV30 to TRBJ1-6; D is uncertain. Germline-derived CDR1 and CDR2 are GTSNPN and SVGIG (reference sequence). V was clipped by 3 bases and J by 7 bases, with 25 bases between them. The length of the CDR3 is 18 residues. CDR3 sequence reads: CAWRGLSGGFARNSPLHF. The CDR3 nucleotides read TGTGCCTGGAGAGGGCTGAGCGGTGGCTTCGCCCGCAATTCACCCCTCCACTTT.

The V and J genes are TRBV21-1 and TRBJ2-3; the listed D gene, TRBD1, was not tested against the DNA. TRBV21-1 counts as a pseudogene. The CDR3 loop spans 18 amino acids. The CDR3 reads CASSKVSQESLSTDTQYF. DNA for the CDR3: TGTGCCAGCAGCAAAGTCTCACAGGAGTCTCTCAGCACAGATACGCAGTATTTT.

This rearrangement joins TRBV19 to TRBJ1-5, with a possible D match to TRBD1 (6 bases). Trimming removed 3 bases at V and 0 bases at J, with 27 bases between. The CDR3 contains 21 residues. Germline CDR1 and CDR2: LNHDA and SQIVND (reference sequence). CDR3 bases: TGTGCCAGTAGTATCTACGGCCGGGGACCGCGGGGGCAATATAGCAATCAGCCCCAGCATTTT. The encoded protein is CASSIYGRGPRGQYSNQPQHF.

A single count supports this clone. This sequence joins TRBV7-2 and TRBJ2-6; 9 nucleotides align to TRBD2. CDR1 is SGHTA and CDR2 is FQGNSA in the germline V gene. J gave up 5 bases and V 3 bases, and 8 bases lay outside the gene matches. This CDR3 contains 17 residues. The CDR3 loop reads CASSLLAGAKWANVLTF. The CDR3 coding sequence is TGTGCCAGCAGCTTGTTAGCGGGGGCGAAGTGGGCCAACGTCCTGACTTTC.

V usage is TRBV5-6 and J usage is TRBJ2-7; D possibly uses TRBD1 or TRBD2 (5 bases each). CDR3 length: 15 amino acids. CDR1 SGHDT and CDR2 YYEEEE come from the germline V gene. Deletions cut 4 bases from V and 0 bases from J, with 14 bases between. CDR3 DNA: TGTGCCAGCAGCCTGTCGGGACGGGCCTCCTACGAGCAGTACTTC. Translating it yields CASSLSGRASYEQYF.

The chain has TRBV5-4 and TRBJ2-5, with 13 bases lining up with TRBD2. The germline CDR1 and CDR2 sequences are SGHNT and YYREEE (reference sequence). CDR3 length: 16 amino acids. V was clipped by 4 bases and J by 5 bases; unmatched bases: 8. In nucleotides, the CDR3 is TGTGCCAGCAGCCTAAGGACTAGCGGGAGCGGGGAGACCCAGTACTTC. This encodes CASSLRTSGSGETQYF. Complete variable domain (other parts from reference TRBV5-4 and TRBJ2-5): ETGVTQSPTHLIKTRGQQVTLRCSSQSGHNTVSWYQQALGQGPQFIFQYYREEENGRGNFPPRFSGLQFPNYSSELNVNALELDDSALYLCASSLRTSGSGETQYFGPGTRLLVL.

This clone was counted once. The chain is built from TRBV30 and TRBJ2-1; D is possibly TRBD1 (6 bases). Deletions cut 2 bases from V and 7 bases from J, with 12 bases between. The CDR3 has 13 amino acids. CDR1 and CDR2 from the germline V gene are GTSNPN and SVGIG (reference sequence). As DNA, the CDR3 is TGTGCCTGGAGTCCTTTGAGGGGGAATGAGCAGTTCTTC. Its protein is CAWSPLRGNEQFF.

The rearrangement uses TRBV7-2 and TRBJ1-1, with 7 nucleotides matching TRBD1. Germline CDR1 is SGHTA and CDR2 is FQGNSA. This CDR3 region has 15 residues. V trimming: 4 bases; J trimming: 1 base; junction bases outside the gene matches: 6. The CDR3 coding sequence is TGTGCCAGCAGCTCTCCTGACAGGGCGAACACTGAAGCTTTCTTT. As protein: CASSSPDRANTEAFF.

This clone was seen only once. This sequence joins TRBV6-5 and TRBJ1-1; D is undetermined. The CDR3 loop spans 11 amino acids. Germline assignment: CDR1 MNHEY and CDR2 SVGAGI. The V gene lost 2 bases and the J gene lost 7 bases, with 5 bases spanning the gap. The CDR3 sequence is CASSYGFEAFF. DNA for the CDR3: TGTGCCAGCAGTTACGGGTTTGAAGCTTTCTTT.

The V gene is TRBV5-4, the J gene TRBJ2-3; D may be TRBD2 (6 bases). This CDR3 is built from 15 residues. Germline CDR1 is SGHNT and CDR2 is YYREEE (reference sequence). Trimming removed 4 bases at V and 1 base at J, with 13 bases between. Here the CDR3 reads CASSLTSAGTDTQYF. The CDR3, as DNA: TGTGCCAGCAGCCTGACTAGTGCGGGCACAGATACGCAGTATTTT.

This chain links TRBV7-2 with TRBJ2-3; 10 bases agree with TRBD2. Germline CDR1 is SGHTA and CDR2 is FQGNSA. Losses at the gene ends were 3 bases for V and 3 bases for J; bases not matched to a gene: 3. The CDR3 loop spans 15 amino acids. CDR3 DNA: TGTGCCAGCAGCTTGCTAGCGGGAGTGACAGATACGCAGTATTTT. It codes for CASSLLAGVTDTQYF. Full variable domain (remainder filled in from reference TRBV7-2 and TRBJ2-3): GAGVSQSPSNKVTEKGKDVELRCDPISGHTALYWYRQSLGQGLEFLIYFQGNSAPDKSGLPSDRFSAERTGGSVSTLTIQRTQQEDSAVYLCASSLLAGVTDTQYFGPGTRLTVL.

In its sample, this clone was seen once. The V call is TRBV2, the J call TRBJ2-7, with D perhaps TRBD2 (6 bases). The CDR3 loop spans 15 amino acids. V lost 5 bases and J lost 2, with 16 bases in between. Germline V gene sequence: CDR1 SNHLY, CDR2 FYNNEI. Here the CDR3 DNA reads TGTGCCAGCAGTCCACAAGCGGGCGGAACCTACGAGCAGTACTTC. Its translation is CASSPQAGGTYEQYF.

The chain employs TRBV5-4 and TRBJ1-3; D is possibly TRBD1 (5 bases). Germline V lookup: CDR1 SGHNT, CDR2 YYREEE (reference sequence). With 4 bases removed from V and 8 bases from J, the gap between germline ends came to 16 bases. The CDR3 contains 14 residues. The CDR3 sequence: CASSHGVGTDTIYF. The CDR3 region has the DNA TGTGCCAGCAGCCACGGGGTAGGGACGGACACCATATATTTT.